A selection of T cell receptor beta chains follows, all from one sample in a study of cytomegalovirus exposure and HLA in healthy donors. Assay: immunoSEQ multiplex PCR; the TCRdb copy retains only in-frame clones and omits some. The sample carries about 360,000 clones, roughly 90% recorded once. The material sequenced was PBMCs. The origin of the receptors is a woman under 30 in good health and CMV-seronegative. Each CDR3 is given with its conserved first and last residue. A D gene is named only where the DNA matches it firmly. Expanded clones get a size class; other rows say once, few or many, or leave the size out.

>NA|TRBJ2-1|NA|TRBV7-9
CASSLYGTRPNYNEQFF
TGTGCCAGCAGCTTATATGGAACTAGACCAAACTACAATGAGCAGTTCTTC
>NA|TRBJ1-5|NA|TRBV4-1
CASSQERQINQPQHF
TGCGCCAGCAGCCAGGAACGACAGATAAATCAGCCCCAGCATTTT
>NA|TRBJ1-2|NA|TRBV30
CAWRVQGKVYGYTF
TGTGCCTGGAGGGTCCAGGGTAAAGTATATGGCTACACCTTC
>NA|TRBJ1-2|NA|TRBV6-1
CASGGRGDGYYGYTF
TGTGCCAGTGGGGGGAGGGGCGATGGGTACTATGGCTACACCTTC
>NA|TRBJ1-4|NA|TRBV4-1
CASNPRVSGQEKLFF
TGCGCCAGCAACCCAAGAGTTTCAGGTCAGGAAAAACTGTTTTTT
>NA|TRBJ1-2|NA|TRBV7-9
CASSLVSVANYGYTF
TGTGCCAGCAGCTTAGTTTCTGTAGCTAACTATGGCTACACCTTC
>NA|TRBJ2-2|TRBD2|TRBV6-4
CASKLVTSGRSGTGELFF
TGTGCCAGCAAATTGGTGACTAGCGGGAGGAGTGGAACCGGGGAGCTGTTTTTT
>NA|TRBJ1-1|NA|TRBV18
CASSTGTKEAFF
TGTGCCAGCTCAACAGGGACGAAAGAAGCTTTCTTT
>NA|TRBJ1-2|NA|TRBV7-9
CASSLEIGDIGGYTF
TGTGCCAGCAGCTTAGAGATAGGGGATATAGGTGGCTACACCTTC
>NA|TRBJ1-3|NA|TRBV10-2
CASSETGRGNTIYF
TGCGCCAGCAGTGAGACAGGGCGCGGAAACACCATATATTTT
>NA|TRBJ1-1|TRBD1|TRBV6-5
CASHRGNTEAFF
TGTGCCAGCCACAGGGGGAACACTGAAGCTTTCTTT
>NA|TRBJ1-2|NA|TRBV6-1
CASSPLDRPGYTF
TGTGCCAGCAGTCCCTTGGACAGACCTGGCTACACCTTC
>NA|TRBJ1-4|TRBD1|TRBV19
CASSAGTVINEKLFF
TGTGCCAGTAGTGCCGGGACAGTGATTAATGAAAAACTGTTTTTT
>NA|TRBJ2-5|NA|TRBV6-5
CASSKTIARETQYF
TGTGCCAGCAGTAAAACCATAGCTAGGGAGACCCAGTACTTC
>NA|TRBJ1-3|NA|TRBV28
CASSFSGQGGVVYF
TGTGCCAGCAGTTTTTCAGGCCAGGGTGGGGTCGTGTATTTT
>NA|TRBJ2-1|NA|TRBV2
CASKLNAFHEQFF
TGTGCCAGCAAACTAAACGCGTTCCATGAGCAGTTCTTC
>NA|TRBJ2-7|NA|TRBV11-2
CASSTGSYEQYF
TGTGCCAGCAGCACGGGCTCCTACGAGCAGTACTTC
>NA|TRBJ2-7|TRBD2|TRBV28
CASSLGGSDSYEQYF
TGTGCCAGCAGTTTAGGCGGGAGCGACTCCTACGAGCAGTACTTC
>NA|TRBJ1-1|TRBD1|TRBV9
CASSADTGGTEAFF
TGTGCCAGCAGCGCCGACACAGGGGGCACTGAAGCTTTCTTT
>NA|TRBJ1-5|TRBD1|TRBV27
CASSPLIYDRGNQPQHF
TGTGCCAGCAGTCCCCTTATCTACGACAGGGGTAATCAGCCCCAGCATTTT
>NA|TRBJ1-1|NA|TRBV7-2
CASSLGRTVEAFF
TGTGCCAGCAGCTTGGGCCGGACAGTTGAAGCTTTCTTT
>NA|TRBJ1-1|NA|TRBV7-9
CASSPGGAMNTEAFF
TGTGCCAGCAGCCCCGGTGGGGCAATGAACACTGAAGCTTTCTTT
>NA|TRBJ2-3|NA|TRBV6-4
CASSRGSTDTQYF
TGTGCCAGCTCCCGGGGAAGCACAGATACGCAGTATTTT
>once|TRBJ1-5|TRBD1|TRBV28
CASSFPKQGNQPQHF
TGTGCCAGCAGTTTCCCCAAACAGGGGAATCAGCCCCAGCATTTT
>NA|TRBJ1-5|TRBD1|TRBV29-1
CSVKGGAGQPQHF
TGCAGCGTCAAAGGGGGCGCGGGTCAGCCCCAGCATTTT
>NA|TRBJ1-4|NA|TRBV5-1
CASSPGWGAIEKLFF
TGCGCCAGCAGCCCCGGGTGGGGAGCCATTGAAAAACTGTTTTTT
>few|TRBJ1-2|NA|TRBV5-8
CASSPDRILNYGYTF
TGTGCCAGCAGCCCCGACAGGATTCTCAACTATGGCTACACCTTC
>NA|TRBJ2-7|NA|TRBV28
CASRNTGSYEQYF
TGTGCCAGCAGGAACACGGGATCCTACGAGCAGTACTTC